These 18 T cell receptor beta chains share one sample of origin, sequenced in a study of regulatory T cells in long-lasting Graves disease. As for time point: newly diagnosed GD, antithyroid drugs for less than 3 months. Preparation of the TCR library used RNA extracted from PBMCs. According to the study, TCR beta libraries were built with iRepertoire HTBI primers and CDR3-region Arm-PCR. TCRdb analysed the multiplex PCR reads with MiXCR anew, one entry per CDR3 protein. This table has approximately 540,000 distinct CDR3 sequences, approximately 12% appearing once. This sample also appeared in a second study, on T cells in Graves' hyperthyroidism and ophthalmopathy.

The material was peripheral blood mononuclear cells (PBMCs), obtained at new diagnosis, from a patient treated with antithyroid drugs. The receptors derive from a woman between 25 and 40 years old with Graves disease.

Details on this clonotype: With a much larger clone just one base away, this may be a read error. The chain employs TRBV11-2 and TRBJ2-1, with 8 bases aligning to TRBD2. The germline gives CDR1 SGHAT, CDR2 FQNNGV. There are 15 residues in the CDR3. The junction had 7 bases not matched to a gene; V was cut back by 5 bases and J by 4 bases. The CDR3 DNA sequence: TGTGCCAGCAGCACCGCTAGCGGGTTGTACAATGAGCAGTTCTTC. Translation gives CASSTASGLYNEQFF.

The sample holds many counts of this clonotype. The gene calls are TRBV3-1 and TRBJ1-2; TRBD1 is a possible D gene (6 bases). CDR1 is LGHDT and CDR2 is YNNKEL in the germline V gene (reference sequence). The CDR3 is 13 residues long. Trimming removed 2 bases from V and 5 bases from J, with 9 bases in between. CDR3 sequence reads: CASSQHRVYGYTF. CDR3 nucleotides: TGTGCCAGCAGCCAACACAGGGTGTATGGCTACACCTTC.

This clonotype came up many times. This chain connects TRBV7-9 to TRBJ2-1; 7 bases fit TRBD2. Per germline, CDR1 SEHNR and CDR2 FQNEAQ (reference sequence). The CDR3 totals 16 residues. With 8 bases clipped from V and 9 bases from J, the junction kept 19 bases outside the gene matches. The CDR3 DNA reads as TGTGCCAGCGGCACTTGGGGCGGGAGAGTCGCGGGTGAGCAGTTCTTC. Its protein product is CASGTWGGRVAGEQFF.

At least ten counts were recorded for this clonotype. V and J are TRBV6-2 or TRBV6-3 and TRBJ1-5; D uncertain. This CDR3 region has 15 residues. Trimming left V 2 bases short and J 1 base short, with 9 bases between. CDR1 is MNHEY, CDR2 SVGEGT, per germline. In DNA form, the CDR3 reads TGTGCCAGCAGTTACGGGGTCGTCAGCAATCAGCCCCAGCATTTT. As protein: CASSYGVVSNQPQHF.

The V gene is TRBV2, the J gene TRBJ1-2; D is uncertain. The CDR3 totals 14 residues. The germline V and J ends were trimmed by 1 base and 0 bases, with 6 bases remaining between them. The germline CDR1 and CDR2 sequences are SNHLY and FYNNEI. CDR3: CASSEVSSNYGYTF. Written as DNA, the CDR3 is TGTGCCAGCAGTGAAGTCAGCTCTAACTATGGCTACACCTTC.

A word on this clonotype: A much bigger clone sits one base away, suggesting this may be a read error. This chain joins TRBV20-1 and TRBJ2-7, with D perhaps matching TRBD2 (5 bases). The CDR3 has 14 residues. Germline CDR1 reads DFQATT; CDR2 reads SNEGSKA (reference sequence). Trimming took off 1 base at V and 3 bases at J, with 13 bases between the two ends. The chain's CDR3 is CSARGPGLGYEQYF. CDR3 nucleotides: TGCAGTGCTAGAGGGCCCGGACTGGGCTACGAGCAGTACTTC.

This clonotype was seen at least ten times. The CDR3 reads CASSYDRGHFNEQFF. The CDR3 nucleotides are TGTGCCAGCAGTTACGACAGGGGCCATTTCAATGAGCAGTTCTTC. The rearrangement joins TRBV2 to TRBJ2-1; 8 bases map to TRBD1. The CDR3 totals 15 residues. The germline V gene encodes CDR1 SNHLY and CDR2 FYNNEI. Trimming removed 5 bases from V and 6 bases from J; junction bases left unmatched: 9.

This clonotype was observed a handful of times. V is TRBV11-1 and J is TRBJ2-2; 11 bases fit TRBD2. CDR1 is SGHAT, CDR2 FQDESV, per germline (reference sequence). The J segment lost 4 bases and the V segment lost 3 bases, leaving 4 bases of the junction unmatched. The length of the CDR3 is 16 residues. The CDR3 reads CASSLRLAGGTGELFF. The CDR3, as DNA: TGTGCCAGCAGCTTGCGGCTAGCGGGAGGCACCGGGGAGCTGTTTTTT. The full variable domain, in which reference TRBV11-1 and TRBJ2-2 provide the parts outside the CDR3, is EAEVAQSPRYKITEKSQAVAFWCDPISGHATLYWYRQILGQGPELLVQFQDESVVDDSQLPKDRFSAERLKGVDSTLKIQPAELGDSAMYLCASSLRLAGGTGELFFGEGSRLTVL.

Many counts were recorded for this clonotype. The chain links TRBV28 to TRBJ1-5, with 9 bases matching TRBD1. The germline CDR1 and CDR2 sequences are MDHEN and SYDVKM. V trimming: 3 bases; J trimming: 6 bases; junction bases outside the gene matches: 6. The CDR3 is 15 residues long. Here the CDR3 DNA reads TGTGCCAGCAGTTTGAGGGGACAGGGCGGTCAGCCCCAGCATTTT. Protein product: CASSLRGQGGQPQHF.

The CDR3 is CASSLVTGSPSPLHF. Here the CDR3 DNA reads TGCGCCAGCAGCCTGGTGACAGGAAGTCCTTCACCCCTCCACTTT. V usage is TRBV4-1 and J usage is TRBJ1-6; a weak D match, TRBD1 (6 bases). This CDR3 is built from 15 residues. Trimming pared 4 bases from V and 9 bases from J, leaving 16 bases between. Germline CDR1 and CDR2: MGHRA and YSYEKL.

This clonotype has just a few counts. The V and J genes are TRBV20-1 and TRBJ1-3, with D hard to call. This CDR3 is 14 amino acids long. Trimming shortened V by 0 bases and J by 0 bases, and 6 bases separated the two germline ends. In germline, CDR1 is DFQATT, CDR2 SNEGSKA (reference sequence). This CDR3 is CSARELISGNTIYF. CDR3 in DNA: TGCAGTGCTAGAGAGTTGATCTCTGGAAACACCATATATTTT.

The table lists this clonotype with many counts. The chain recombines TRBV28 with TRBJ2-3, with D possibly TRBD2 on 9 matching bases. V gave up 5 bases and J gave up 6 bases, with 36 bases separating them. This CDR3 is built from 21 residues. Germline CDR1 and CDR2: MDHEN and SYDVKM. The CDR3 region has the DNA TGTGCCAGCAGTCCGGATCTTGGGGACAGGCTGGTAGCGGGAGAGGCTGATACGCAGTATTTT. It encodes CASSPDLGDRLVAGEADTQYF.

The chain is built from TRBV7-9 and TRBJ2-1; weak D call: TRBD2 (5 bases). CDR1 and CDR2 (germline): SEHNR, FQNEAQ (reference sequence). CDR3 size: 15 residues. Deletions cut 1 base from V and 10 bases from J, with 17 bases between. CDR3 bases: TGTGCCAGCAGCTTAGACGGACTCCCACAATTAGAGCAGTTCTTC. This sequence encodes CASSLDGLPQLEQFF.

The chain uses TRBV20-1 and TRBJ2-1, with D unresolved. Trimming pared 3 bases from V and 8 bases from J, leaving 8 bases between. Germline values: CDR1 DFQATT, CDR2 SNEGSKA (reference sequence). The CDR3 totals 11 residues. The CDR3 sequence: CSASSWDEQFF. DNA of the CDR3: TGCAGTGCTAGTAGTTGGGATGAGCAGTTCTTC.

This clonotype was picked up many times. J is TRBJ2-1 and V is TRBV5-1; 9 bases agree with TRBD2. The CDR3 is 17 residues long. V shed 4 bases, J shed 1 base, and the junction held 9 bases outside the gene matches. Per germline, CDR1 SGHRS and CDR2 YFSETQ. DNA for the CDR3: TGCGCCAGCAGCAGGTTAGCGGGAGTGTTTTCCTACAATGAGCAGTTCTTC. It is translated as CASSRLAGVFSYNEQFF.

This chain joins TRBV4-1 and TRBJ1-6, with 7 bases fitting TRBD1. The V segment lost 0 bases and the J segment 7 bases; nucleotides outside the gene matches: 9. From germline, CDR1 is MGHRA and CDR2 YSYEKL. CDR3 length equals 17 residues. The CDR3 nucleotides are TGCGCCAGCAGCCAAGATATCCCACAGGGGTCAAATTCACCCCTCCACTTT. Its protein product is CASSQDIPQGSNSPLHF.

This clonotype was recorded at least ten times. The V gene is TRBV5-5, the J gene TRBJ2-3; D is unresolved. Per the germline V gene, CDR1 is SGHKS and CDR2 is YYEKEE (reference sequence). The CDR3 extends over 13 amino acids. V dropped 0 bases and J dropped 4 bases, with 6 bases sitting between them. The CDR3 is CASSLGPSDTQYF. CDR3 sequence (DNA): TGTGCCAGCAGCTTGGGACCTTCAGATACGCAGTATTTT.

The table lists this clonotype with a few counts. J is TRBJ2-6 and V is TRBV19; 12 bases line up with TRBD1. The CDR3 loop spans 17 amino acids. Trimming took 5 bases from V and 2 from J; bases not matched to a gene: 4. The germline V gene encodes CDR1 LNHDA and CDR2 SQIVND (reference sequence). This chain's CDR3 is CASSAGQGAPGANVLTF. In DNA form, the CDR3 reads TGTGCCAGTAGTGCGGGACAGGGGGCGCCTGGGGCCAACGTCCTGACTTTC.